This TCR beta chain derives from a study of cytomegalovirus exposure and HLA in healthy donors (dated by TCRdb to about 2017). Study-wide context: In an earlier analysis of about 560 of the donors, around 290 Gb of sequence data and some 120 million unique TCR beta sequences from 180 million or so T cells were reported. Of the roughly 390 genotyped donors, 81% were placed in the genetic ancestry cluster associated with self-reported Caucasian donors. Roughly 5 DR-DQ haplotypes were handled as single units for association and clustering, since linkage in the cohort was strong. On average, 235,054 unique TCR beta nucleotide sequences were sequenced per donor among about 400 genotyped donors of the cohort, with 15% to 20% of those sequences being non-productive. The later analysis used no new phenotypic data to find candidate immune exposures, relying instead on TCR beta sequences and their occurrence across donors. High-throughput TCR immunosequencing, statistical association of individual TCRs with disease status, and machine learning were combined to predict cytomegalovirus infection status. In addition to the first cohort of approximately 650 subjects, a separate validation cohort of around 110 different subjects was used. Every repertoire in the discovery cohort had been generated on one and the same sequencing platform. Roughly 320 gigabases of sequencing data and around 90 million unique TCR sequences made up an early release that covered 500 to 650 HLA-typed donors. Alongside the repertoire data, information on donor age, sex, ethnicity and CMV serostatus was compiled. The study aimed to test whether signatures of past pathogen exposure could be identified by cataloging public T cell receptors. A later analysis re-analyzed previously published TCR beta repertoires from 666 donors and added high-resolution HLA genotyping to study TCR occurrence patterns. Typing coverage varied by locus: roughly 620-640 donors for A, B, C, DRB1 and DQB1; around 560 for DQA1; approximately 610 for DPA1; approximately 470 for DPB1. Both class I and class II loci were covered by HLA typing, at four-digit resolution. A later genetic analysis took genome-wide SNP genotypes for about 55% of the 666 donors and used that subset as a discovery cohort. Using immunosequencing, the study profiled T cell repertoires from approximately 700 subjects and related those repertoires to cytomegalovirus serostatus. In an earlier analysis of a few hundred of the donors, high-throughput TCR beta sequencing was used to judge whether each TCR beta V gene segment behaved as functional or pseudogenic.

Results and caveats for the whole study, not just this receptor: Specific HLA alleles were associated with 15,000 to 20,000 TCR beta sequences at a false discovery rate of 0.05 in a later analysis. While some public TCRs were present in many individuals, most TCR sequences turned up only very rarely across donors. Immune exposure information for the cohort was limited to CMV serostatus. According to the authors, the approach could potentially be generalized to other disease states and immunological phenotypes. Linkage disequilibrium might explain the correlated functional status among segregating V segments, but an unknown experimental factor could not be ruled out. The earlier analysis of a few hundred of the donors excluded roughly 17 rarely observed V segments, including chromosome 9 orphons, because counts were too low. In an earlier analysis of some 500 of the donors, most TCR beta V segments were observed in productive rearrangements about 90% or about 30% of the time, broadly matching IMGT annotations. The study listed approximately 160 TCR beta chains as associated with cytomegalovirus. A later genetic analysis associated a missense DCLRE1C variant with V-gene and J-gene trimming of TCR beta chains, and an independent cohort replicated the association. Compared with equally common non-associated chains, HLA-associated TCR beta chains in a later analysis were more clonally expanded and had lower generation probabilities. Strong co-occurrence of HLA alleles, especially DR and DQ, made assigning TCR associations to individual alleles difficult. The classifier was reported to diagnose cytomegalovirus status with high specificity and sensitivity in both the original cohort and the validation cohort. Three of the identified cytomegalovirus-associated TCR beta chains were confirmed in vitro to be specific for cytomegalovirus antigens. Several of the top co-occurrence clusters appeared to be linked to parvovirus B19, influenza, CMV and Epstein-Barr virus, according to a later analysis. A further reported finding was that TCR beta sequences accurately predicted the HLA-A and HLA-B alleles for most subjects in the first cohort. A group of highly shared sequence variants was considered likely to be a technical artifact of the sequencing pipeline. A later genetic analysis reported fewer N-insertions in productive TCRs among donors in an Asian-associated ancestry cluster than the roughly 690-donor mean. This cohort had only TCR beta chains sequenced, and the lack of alpha or paired-chain data limited which features could be detected. Some IMGT-functional V segments, including TRBV6-2 and TRBV6-3, could not be distinguished by the 87-base-pair reads and were therefore excluded. Presence/absence analyses assumed roughly uniform sequencing depth across donors, an assumption that may not hold. In a later analysis, the rate of TCR association differed among HLA loci, with DRB1 alleles having the most associated TCRs and HLA-C alleles having the fewest. Because HLA typing was missing for some donors at each locus, association tests included only the typed subset. In a later analysis, most CMV-associated TCR beta chains were found to appear HLA-restricted, with HLA associations seemingly driven largely by CMV exposure.

The junction shows trimming of 7 bases on V and 0 bases on J, and the gene matches do not reach 7 bases of it. The CDR3 goes from the cysteine to the phenylalanine over 14 residues. CDR3 DNA is the only sequence kept; it has 42 bases, read in frame from the first base. Reading the germline V gene gives CDR1 SQVTM and CDR2 ANQGSEA. This clone was detected once. No cognate antigen has been identified for it. There are no base qualities to consult, and no much larger clone falls within one base. Libraries were made using the immunoSEQ multiplex PCR assay. For the multiplex PCR, a mixture combining 60 forward primers for TCR Vbeta segments and 13 reverse primers for TCR Jbeta segments was used. Amplification of the CDR3 region of rearranged TCR beta genes was performed with a multiplex PCR assay on genomic DNA. The amplified TCR beta libraries were sequenced on the Illumina HiSeq System as 87-base-pair reads. In the source study's methods: A later analysis tallied 75 million to 95 million unique TCR beta chains across the 666 repertoires, and about 10 million of those chains were shared by two or more donors. To remove PCR and sequencing errors, raw reads were error-corrected and collapsed into unique sequences using a nearest-neighbor algorithm that merged closely related sequences. V, D and J gene segments were assigned by aligning CDR3 sequences to IMGT reference sequences. For a sequence to be retained, a match of at least six nucleotides to both a V gene segment and a J gene segment was required. A rearrangement counted as productive if the CDR3 had no stop codons and remained in frame with V and J, and every other rearrangement counted as non-productive. Following IMGT convention, CDR3 was defined as the stretch from the second conserved V-encoded cysteine up to the conserved J-encoded phenylalanine. The earlier analysis of about 560 of the donors excluded any sequence lacking an unambiguous match to a single V gene segment. In an earlier analysis of several hundred of the donors, V segments were called functional above 56.7% productive rearrangements and were called segregating when the between-donor standard deviation exceeded 5%. A statistical classification framework was built for diagnosing cytomegalovirus status from the catalog of TCR beta chain sequences. V and J gene assignment, in a later analysis, came from comparing TCR nucleotide sequences with IMGT/GENE-DB human TR gene sequences. The TCRdist pipeline was used in a later analysis to assign CDR3 sequences and most-parsimonious VDJ recombination scenarios. In a later analysis, every TCR beta chain was defined by the combination of its CDR3 amino acid sequence and its V-gene family, and reads without a unique V-gene family were dropped. As a way to deal with suspected cross-contamination and a sequencing artifact, a later analysis dropped more than 500 nucleotide sequences that were highly shared and had low generation probability. A later analysis calculated a clonal expansion index for each public chain from normalized within-repertoire ranks of inferred template counts. In a later analysis, generation probabilities were computed with a VDJ recombination model fitted to out-of-frame rearrangements, and the resulting probabilities were checked against IGoR. In a later analysis, hypergeometric tests were used to score TCR-TCR, TCR-HLA and TCR-CMV co-occurrence, with a repertoire-size bias correction applied to TCR pairs. A later analysis estimated false discovery rates by permuting HLA or CMV assignments 20 times. In a later analysis, co-occurring TCRs were grouped using DBSCAN, and TCRdist sequence similarity was added for clustering within HLA-allele-positive subsets. Co-occurrence clustering excluded repertoires with fewer than 30,000 or more than 120,000 public chains, plus five with anomalous nucleotide sharing. TCRdb's version of the immuneACCESS table is confined to in-frame rearrangements and falls short of the full clone set. An unresolved V gene accounts for under half of the shortfall where checked; the remainder is of unknown origin. V and J calls and clone size are as listed in that table; D and trimming were resolved from the DNA. This sample is represented by fewer than 95,000 clones; roughly 69% of them were singletons. The ten largest make up about 6.7% of the sample.

The cohort comprised some 680 healthy bone marrow donors. Cohort members were all nominally healthy when sampled, although unrecorded immune exposures were likely present. The donor was CMV seronegative and belonged to the group of more than 300 seronegative cohort members. Each donor provided a peripheral blood sample, and peripheral blood mononuclear cells were used for TCR beta sequencing. The Qiagen DNeasy Blood Extraction Kit was used to extract genomic DNA from the blood cell samples. This clonotype originated in a woman in her 30s in good health and CMV-seronegative. Sequences were obtained from PBMCs. The rearrangement combines TRBV29-1 with TRBJ2-7; 9 bases in the junction line up with TRBD1. The DNA sequence reads TGCAGCGGACTGGGGACAGGGAGCTCCTACGAGCAGTACTTC. Translated, it reads CSGLGTGSSYEQYF.